This record concerns one T cell receptor (beta chain) sequence. The entry originates in a study of blood T cell repertoires in COVID-19. Study-wide background: Acute and convalescent COVID-19 samples came from the United States, Italy and Spain. T cells, B-cell-depleted T cells, or PBMCs supplied cDNA or gDNA.

Study processing details: Nucleated cell number was recorded as an estimate derived from reference gene primer amplification. The protocol was immunoSEQ multiplex PCR, while the TCRdb copy is restricted to in-frame clones and leaves out a portion. That table is the source of V, J and clone size, and D and trimming were worked out from the DNA. The sample shows some 160,000 clones, 65% to 85% of them seen only once. The CDR3 is made up of 14 amino acids. Germline CDR1 SGHRS, CDR2 YFSETQ. V shed 7 bases, J shed 2 bases, and the junction held 4 bases outside the gene matches. Sequenced sample: peripheral blood. This chain links TRBV5-1 with TRBJ2-3; 10 positions agree with TRBD2. The clonotype comes from a man between 65 and 79 years old with active or convalescent COVID-19. This CDR3 reads CASASGSFTDTQYF. DNA for the CDR3: TGCGCCAGCGCTAGCGGGAGTTTCACAGATACGCAGTATTTT. Based on the CDR3 plus reference TRBV5-1 and TRBJ2-3, the full variable domain is KAGVTQTPRYLIKTRGQQVTLSCSPISGHRSVSWYQQTPGQGLQFLFEYFSETQRNKGNFPGRFSGRQFSNSRSEMNVSTLELGDSALYLCASASGSFTDTQYFGPGTRLTVL.